The rows below give T cell receptor beta chains drawn from one sample of a study of CD8+CD57+ T cells in acquired aplastic anemia. TCRdb processed the reads anew with MiXCR; each CDR3 protein has one entry. Here the sample spans approximately 300,000 distinct CDR3 sequences, approximately 57% being singletons. What was sequenced was sorted CD4+, CD8+, or CD8+CD57+ T cells (not recorded which) from PBMCs. The receptors originated from a human donor with aplastic anemia. Each CDR3 is given with its conserved first and last residue. A D gene is named only where the DNA matches it firmly. The listing skips clone size in some rows; elsewhere it reads once, few, many or a size class.

abundance	v_gene	d_gene	j_gene	CDR3aa	CDR3nt
-	TRBV4-1	-	TRBJ1-2	CASRTSGGYTF	TGCGCCAGCAGGACCAGCGGGGGCTACACCTTC
-	TRBV25-1	TRBD1	TRBJ2-7	CASSRSGQGYEQYF	TGTGCCAGCAGCCGATCGGGACAGGGGTACGAGCAGTACTTC
-	TRBV7-2	TRBD1	TRBJ1-2	CASSPSRDSSYGYTF	TGTGCCAGCAGCCCGTCCCGGGACAGCAGCTATGGCTACACCTTC
once	TRBV20-1	-	TRBJ2-5	CSAIARGSGSQYF	TGCAGTGCAATCGCTCGGGGCTCAGGGAGTCAGTACTTC
-	TRBV24-1	-	TRBJ2-5	CATSDSWGSQETQYF	TGTGCCACCAGTGATTCGTGGGGCAGCCAAGAGACCCAGTACTTC
many	TRBV28	-	TRBJ2-7	CASSPSGPYEQYF	TGTGCCAGCAGCCCCTCGGGGCCCTACGAGCAGTACTTC
many	TRBV9	-	TRBJ2-1	CASQRTDNEQFF	TGTGCCAGCCAACGGACGGACAATGAGCAGTTCTTC
-	TRBV5-5	-	TRBJ2-7	CASSPVDPKSEQYF	TGTGCCAGCAGCCCCGTGGACCCCAAAAGCGAGCAGTACTTC
many	TRBV7-6	-	TRBJ1-3	CASSLEARASGNTIYF	TGTGCCAGCAGCTTAGAGGCCAGGGCCTCTGGAAACACCATATATTTT
-	TRBV5-1	-	TRBJ2-2	CASSLVGRAANTGELFF	TGTGCCAGCAGCTTGGTGGGAAGGGCAGCGAACACCGGGGAGCTGTTTTTT
many	TRBV19	-	TRBJ2-1	CASSILQDNEQFF	TGTGCCAGTAGTATTTTGCAGGACAATGAGCAGTTCTTC
-	TRBV19	-	TRBJ2-2	CASSPLDTGELFF	TGTGCCAGTAGTCCCCTAGACACCGGGGAGCTGTTTTTT
many	TRBV20-1	-	TRBJ2-1	CSANYNEQFF	TGCAGTGCTAACTACAATGAGCAGTTCTTC
-	TRBV6-5	TRBD2	TRBJ2-7	CAGSRDLAGGYEQYF	TGTGCCGGCAGTAGGGACCTAGCGGGGGGCTACGAGCAGTACTTC
few	TRBV29-1	-	TRBJ1-2	CSVQDYGYTF	TGCAGCGTTCAGGACTATGGCTACACCTTC
many	TRBV18	-	TRBJ2-1	CASSPQWSGSNEQFF	TGTGCCAGCTCACCACAGTGGTCGGGGAGCAATGAGCAGTTCTTC
-	TRBV7-9	-	TRBJ2-3	CASSSMPLDTQYF	TGTGCCAGCAGCTCGATGCCGTTGGATACGCAGTATTTT
many	TRBV20-1	TRBD2	TRBJ2-5	CSAAPPSGGHETQYF	TGCAGTGCAGCACCCCCTAGCGGGGGGCATGAGACCCAGTACTTC
-	TRBV10-1	-	TRBJ1-4	CASSETPGTSTTEKLFF	TGCGCCAGCAGTGAGACTCCCGGGACCTCAACTACTGAAAAACTGTTTTTT
many	TRBV7-3	-	TRBJ2-7	CASSSDSLSSEQYF	TGTGCCAGCAGCTCGGACAGCCTTAGCTCCGAGCAGTACTTC
many	TRBV6-5	TRBD2	TRBJ2-3	CASRGLAGTDTQYF	TGTGCCAGCAGAGGACTAGCGGGAACAGATACGCAGTATTTT
-	TRBV10-2	TRBD1	TRBJ2-7	CASQGAFPYEQYF	TGCGCCAGTCAGGGGGCATTTCCCTACGAGCAGTACTTC
-	TRBV2	-	TRBJ1-1	CASSDGQANTEAFF	TGTGCCAGCAGCGACGGGCAGGCGAACACTGAAGCTTTCTTT
-	TRBV7-3	-	TRBJ2-1	CARDSAGSGEQFF	TGTGCTAGAGATTCCGCAGGGTCAGGTGAGCAGTTCTTC
many	TRBV7-3	TRBD2	TRBJ2-2	CASSYGLAQSGELFF	TGTGCCAGCAGCTACGGACTAGCCCAATCCGGGGAGCTGTTTTTT